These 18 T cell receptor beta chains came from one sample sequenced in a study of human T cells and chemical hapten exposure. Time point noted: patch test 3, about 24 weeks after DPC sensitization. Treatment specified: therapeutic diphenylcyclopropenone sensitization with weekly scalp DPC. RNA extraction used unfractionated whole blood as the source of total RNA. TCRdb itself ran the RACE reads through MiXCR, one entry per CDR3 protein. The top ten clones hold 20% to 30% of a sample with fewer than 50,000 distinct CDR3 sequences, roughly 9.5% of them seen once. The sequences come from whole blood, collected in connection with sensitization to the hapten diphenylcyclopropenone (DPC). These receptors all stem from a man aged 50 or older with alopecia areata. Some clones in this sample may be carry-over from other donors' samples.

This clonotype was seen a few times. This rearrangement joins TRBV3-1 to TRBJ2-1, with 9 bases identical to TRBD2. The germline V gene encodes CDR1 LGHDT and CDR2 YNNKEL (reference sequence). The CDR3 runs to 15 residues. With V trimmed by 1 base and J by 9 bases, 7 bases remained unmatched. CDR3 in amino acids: CASSQVSGLAGEQFF. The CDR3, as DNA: TGTGCCAGCAGCCAAGTATCGGGACTAGCCGGTGAGCAGTTCTTC.

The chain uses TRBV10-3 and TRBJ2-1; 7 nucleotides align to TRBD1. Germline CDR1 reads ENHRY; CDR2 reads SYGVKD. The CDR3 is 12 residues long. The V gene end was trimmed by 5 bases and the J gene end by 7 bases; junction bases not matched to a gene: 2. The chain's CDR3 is CAISQTGNEQFF. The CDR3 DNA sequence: TGTGCCATCAGTCAGACAGGGAATGAGCAGTTCTTC.

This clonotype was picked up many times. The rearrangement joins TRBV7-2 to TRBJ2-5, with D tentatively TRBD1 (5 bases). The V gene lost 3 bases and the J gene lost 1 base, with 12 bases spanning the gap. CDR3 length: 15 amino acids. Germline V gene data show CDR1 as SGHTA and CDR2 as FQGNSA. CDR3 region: CASSFQSGFQETQYF. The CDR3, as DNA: TGTGCCAGCAGCTTCCAGTCAGGGTTCCAAGAGACCCAGTACTTC.

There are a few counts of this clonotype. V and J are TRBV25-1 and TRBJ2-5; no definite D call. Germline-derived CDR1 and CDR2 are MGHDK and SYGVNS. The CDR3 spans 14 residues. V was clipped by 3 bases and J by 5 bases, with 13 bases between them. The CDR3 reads CASSDPGGPETQYF. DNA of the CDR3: TGTGCCAGCAGTGATCCCGGTGGGCCGGAGACCCAGTACTTC.

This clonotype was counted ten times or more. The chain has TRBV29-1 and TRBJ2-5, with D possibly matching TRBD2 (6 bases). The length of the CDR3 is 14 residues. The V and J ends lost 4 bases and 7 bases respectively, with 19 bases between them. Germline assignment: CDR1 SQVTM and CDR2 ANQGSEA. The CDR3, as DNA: TGCAGCGTTGCGCGGGAACCAGTCTTCGGGACCCAGTACTTC. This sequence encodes CSVAREPVFGTQYF. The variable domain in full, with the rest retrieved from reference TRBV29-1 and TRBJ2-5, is SAVISQKPSRDICQRGTSLTIQCQVDSQVTMMFWYRQQPGQSLTLIATANQGSEATYESGFVIDKFPISRPNLTFSTLTVSNMSPEDSSIYLCSVAREPVFGTQYFGPGTRLLVL.

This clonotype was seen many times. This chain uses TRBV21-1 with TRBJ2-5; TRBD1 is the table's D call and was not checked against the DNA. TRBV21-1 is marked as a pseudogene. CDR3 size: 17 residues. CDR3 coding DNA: TGTGCCAGCAGCAAGCTTCCGCCGGGGTCCTGGGGGGAGACCCAGTACTTC. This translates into CASSKLPPGSWGETQYF.

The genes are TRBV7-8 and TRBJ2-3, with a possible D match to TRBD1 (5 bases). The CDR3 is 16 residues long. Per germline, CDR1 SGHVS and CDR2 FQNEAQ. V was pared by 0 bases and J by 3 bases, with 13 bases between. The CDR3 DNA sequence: TGTGCCAGCAGCTTAGCGGGCAGGGAAGGGACAGATACGCAGTATTTT. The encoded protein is CASSLAGREGTDTQYF.

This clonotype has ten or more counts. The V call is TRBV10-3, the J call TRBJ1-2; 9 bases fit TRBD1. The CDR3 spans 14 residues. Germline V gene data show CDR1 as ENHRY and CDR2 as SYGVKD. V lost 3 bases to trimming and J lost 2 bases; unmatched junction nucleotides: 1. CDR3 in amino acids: CAISETGGNYGYTF. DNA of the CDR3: TGTGCCATCAGTGAAACAGGGGGCAACTATGGCTACACCTTC.

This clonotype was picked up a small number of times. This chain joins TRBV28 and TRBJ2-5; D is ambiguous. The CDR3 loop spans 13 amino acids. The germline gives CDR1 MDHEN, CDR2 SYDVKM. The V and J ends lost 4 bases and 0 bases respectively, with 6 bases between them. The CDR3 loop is CASSSADQETQYF. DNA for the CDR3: TGTGCCAGCAGTTCCGCGGACCAAGAGACCCAGTACTTC.

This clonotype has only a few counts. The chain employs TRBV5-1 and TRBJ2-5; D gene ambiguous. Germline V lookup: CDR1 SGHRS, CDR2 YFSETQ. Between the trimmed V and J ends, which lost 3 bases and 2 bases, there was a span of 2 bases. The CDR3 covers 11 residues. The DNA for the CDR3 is TGCGCCAGCAGCTCGCAAGAGACCCAGTACTTC. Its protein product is CASSSQETQYF.

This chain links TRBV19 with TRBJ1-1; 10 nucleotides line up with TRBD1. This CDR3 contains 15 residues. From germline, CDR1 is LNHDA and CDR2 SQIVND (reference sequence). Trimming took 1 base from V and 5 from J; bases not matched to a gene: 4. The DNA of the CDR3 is TGTGCCAGTAGTATAGGACAGGGGGCTATTACTGAAGCTTTCTTT. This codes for CASSIGQGAITEAFF.

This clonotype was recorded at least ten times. CDR3 coding DNA: TGTGCCAGCTCACTCAGGACTAGTTCTAGCACAGATACGCAGTATTTT. This sequence encodes CASSLRTSSSTDTQYF. The chain uses TRBV18 and TRBJ2-3, with TRBD2 matching over 7 bases. The CDR3 totals 16 residues. In germline, CDR1 is KGHSH, CDR2 LQKENI. V shed 4 bases, J shed 0 bases, and the junction held 7 bases outside the gene matches.

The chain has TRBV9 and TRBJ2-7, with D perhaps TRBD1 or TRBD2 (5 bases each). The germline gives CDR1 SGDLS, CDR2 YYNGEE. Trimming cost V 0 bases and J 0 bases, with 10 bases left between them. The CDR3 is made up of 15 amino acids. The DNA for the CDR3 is TGTGCCAGCAGCGTAGATGGGGGAAGCTCCTACGAGCAGTACTTC. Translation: CASSVDGGSSYEQYF.

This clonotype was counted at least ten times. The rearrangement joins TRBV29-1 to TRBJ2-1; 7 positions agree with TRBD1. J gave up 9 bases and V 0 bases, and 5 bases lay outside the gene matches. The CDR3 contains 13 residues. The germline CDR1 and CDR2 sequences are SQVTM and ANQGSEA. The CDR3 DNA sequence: TGCAGCGTTGAAGAGAAGACAGGGACTGAGCAGTTCTTC. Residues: CSVEEKTGTEQFF.

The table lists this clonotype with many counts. CDR3: CSVGTGDTQYF. The CDR3 DNA reads as TGCAGCGTTGGAACGGGAGATACGCAGTATTTT. The chain has TRBV29-1 and TRBJ2-3; D is ambiguous. V lost 4 bases to trimming and J lost 5 bases, with 7 bases between them. CDR3 length equals 11 residues. The germline V gene encodes CDR1 SQVTM and CDR2 ANQGSEA.

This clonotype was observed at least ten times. The CDR3 sequence is CASSQEGRRLTYEQYF. The CDR3 nucleotides read TGTGCCAGCAGCCAAGAGGGACGGCGGCTCACCTACGAGCAGTACTTC. V and J are TRBV3-1 and TRBJ2-7, with D possibly being TRBD1 or TRBD2 (5 bases each). This CDR3 spans 16 amino acids. From germline, CDR1 is LGHDT and CDR2 YNNKEL (reference sequence). V was clipped by 0 bases and J by 2 bases, with 14 bases between them.

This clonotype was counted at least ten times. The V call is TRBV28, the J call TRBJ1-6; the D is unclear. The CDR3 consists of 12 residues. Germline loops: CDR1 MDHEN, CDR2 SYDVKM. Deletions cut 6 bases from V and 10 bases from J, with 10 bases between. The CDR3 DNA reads TGTGCCAGCAGCCCCCCAGGATCACCCCTCCACTTT. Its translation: CASSPPGSPLHF.

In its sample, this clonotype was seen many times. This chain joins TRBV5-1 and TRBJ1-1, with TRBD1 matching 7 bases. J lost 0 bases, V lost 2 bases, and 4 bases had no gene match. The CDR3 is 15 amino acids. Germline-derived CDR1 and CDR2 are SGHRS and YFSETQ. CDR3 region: CASSLSTGLNTEAFF. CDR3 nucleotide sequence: TGCGCCAGCAGCTTATCGACAGGGTTGAACACTGAAGCTTTCTTT.